This T cell receptor beta chain was sequenced for a study of T cell changes during pregnancy in multiple sclerosis (dated by TCRdb to about 2019). For context, the study as a whole: In women with multiple sclerosis, the researchers looked at how the T cell repertoire shifted as pregnancy progressed.

V is cut by 4 bases and J by 4 bases, and the space between the germline ends is 13 bases. Taken from cysteine to phenylalanine, the CDR3 has 14 residues. Only the CDR3 part of the read is kept: 42 bases, read in frame from the first base. CDR1 is given as KGHSY and CDR2 as FQNENV, both from the germline V gene. The library was produced with the immunoSEQ multiplex PCR assay. TCRdb's version of the immuneACCESS table is confined to in-frame rearrangements and falls short of the full clone set. An unresolved V gene accounts for under half of the shortfall where checked; the remainder is of unknown origin. Here the sample has more than 30,000 clones; roughly 93% occur a single time. Of the sample, about 8.3% is held by the ten largest clones. Comments on this clone: No antigen is known for it. Per-base qualities were not stored, and no clone one base away is much larger.

The clonotype comes from a female donor with multiple sclerosis, enrolled in a pregnancy study. The specimen comprised CD8+ T cells from peripheral blood mononuclear cells, sampled in the third trimester of pregnancy. The rearrangement joined TRBV16 to TRBJ1-2; no D segment can be confidently identified. The nucleotide sequence reads as follows: TGTGCCAGCAGCCCCCCGGTCCTAGGCTATGGCTACACCTTC. This gives the protein CASSPPVLGYGYTF.